Detailed here is one TCR beta chain. The CDR3 consists of 15 residues. CDR1 MRHNA and CDR2 SNTAGT come from the germline V gene. Preparation of TRB cDNA libraries relied on 5' RACE carrying UMI labels. Reprocessing the 5' RACE reads, TCRdb reports a single entry for every CDR3 protein and omits DNA. This sample's table has about 5,500 distinct CDR3 sequences. This sample is part of a study of CXCR3-negative and CXCR3-positive naive CD8 T cells. Study context: Collectively, the libraries yielded 140 million or so TRB reads in total, at about 1.5 +/- 0.3 million per library.

Among CD8+ T cells, naive ones were CD45RO-CCR7+CD27+CD95-. The sequencing input was naive CXCR3- CD8+ T cells from blood. Documented subset: CD45RO-CCR7+CD27+CD95- naive CD8+ T cells lacking CXCR3 (TNR3-). V and J are TRBV6-4 and TRBJ2-1; the TCRdb D gene call, TRBD2, has no DNA to confirm it. The clonotype was recovered from a human donor in good health. Some clones in this sample may be carry-over from other donors' samples. CDR3 sequence reads: CASSDGTSGGSEQFF.